This T cell receptor (beta chain) was recovered during a study of vaccination effects on CD4 cells after COVID-19. Overall study: Of the BNT162b2 and mRNA-1273 vaccines, participants received two doses of one or the other. General study results and limits: Researchers report that only 1 of 255 vaccine-induced clones in healthy vaccinees cross-reacted with common cold coronaviruses. Recruitment yielded few convalescent patients, and the study had no early post-infection timepoints. Marked clonal contraction was seen in infection- and vaccine-induced clones late after vaccination.

Generated by immunoSEQ multiplex PCR, the TCRdb table keeps only in-frame clones and is missing some. Of 20,000 to 25,000 clones listed, roughly two thirds are singletons. Before sequencing, viral peptide pools were used by the ViraFEST assay to expand antigen-specific CD4+ T cells. Culture proceeded for about ten days, and CD4+ T cells were then isolated. Nucleocapsid antibodies stayed negative before and after vaccination, showing no earlier SARS-CoV-2 infection. To note about this clone: No antigen is known for it.

The receptor comes from a human donor who received a COVID-19 vaccine. Sequencing used CD4+ T cells from PBMCs cultured with HCoV-NL63 spike peptides, obtained before COVID-19 vaccination.

The CDR3 nucleotides read TGTGCCAGCTCATCGTCCTACGAGCAGTACTTC. Amino acid sequence: CASSSSYEQYF. V is TRBV18 and J is TRBJ2-7; unclear D gene. The CDR3 spans 11 residues. Trimming removed 5 bases at V and 1 base at J, with 3 bases between. Germline CDR1 and CDR2: KGHSH and LQKENI.